Following are 32 T cell receptor beta chains from one sample sequenced in a study of blood T cells in healthy people across ages. A second PCR, run for roughly 7 to 11 cycles, used a sample-barcoded 5' primer plus a J-beta primer mix. TCRdb ran MiXCR on the 5' RACE reads and lists one entry per CDR3 protein. The data contain approximately 850,000 distinct CDR3 sequences, 58% of them singletons. The material sequenced was blood. These receptor sequences come from a man aged 30 to 45 in good health.

With respect to this clonotype: With a much larger clone just one base away, this may be a read error. The rearrangement links TRBV7-2 to TRBJ2-1; D gene ambiguous. Deletions cut 0 bases from V and 13 bases from J, with 16 bases between. The V gene's germline CDR1 is SGHTA and CDR2 FQGNSA. This CDR3 is built from 14 residues. The CDR3 nucleotides read TGTGCCAGCAGCTTAGCTATACAGCCGGAGACCCAGTTCTTC. Encoded protein: CASSLAIQPETQFF.

The chain links TRBV7-9 to TRBJ2-1; the D gene is possibly TRBD1 (6 bases). The CDR3 spans 13 residues. Germline assignment: CDR1 SEHNR and CDR2 FQNEAQ (reference sequence). The V end lost 8 bases, the J end lost 6 bases, and 14 bases lay between the germline ends. CDR3 region: CASETGQFNEQFF. CDR3 bases: TGTGCCAGCGAGACAGGACAGTTCAATGAGCAGTTCTTC.

The chain combines TRBV20-1 with TRBJ2-3; 9 nucleotides agree with TRBD1. The CDR3 covers 15 residues. CDR1 is DFQATT, CDR2 SNEGSKA, per germline (reference sequence). V lost 5 bases and J lost 6; bases outside the gene matches: 12. Here the CDR3 reads CSAGFGTGFHDTQYF. CDR3 DNA: TGCAGTGCTGGATTCGGGACAGGGTTTCACGATACGCAGTATTTT.

The chain joins TRBV21-1 to TRBJ2-1; the table assigns TRBD1, which was not confirmed against the DNA. TRBV21-1 has pseudogene status. The CDR3 runs 21 residues. The DNA of the CDR3 is TGTGCCAGCAGCAGAGCCCCCTACAGGGAGGATCGGCTCGTCTCCTACAATGAGCAGTTCTTC. Residues: CASSRAPYREDRLVSYNEQFF.

This clonotype showed up just a few times. The chain is built from TRBV6-5 and TRBJ1-2, with D hard to call. CDR1 and CDR2 (germline): MNHEY, SVGAGI. The V end was cut by 0 bases, the J end by 6 bases, with 11 bases between. This CDR3 is built from 14 residues. Here the CDR3 reads CASSYSKVGNGYTF. The CDR3 coding sequence is TGTGCCAGCAGTTACTCGAAAGTCGGAAATGGCTACACCTTC.

The gene calls are TRBV7-2 and TRBJ2-7; 9 bases line up with TRBD2. Trimming removed 5 bases from V and 4 bases from J; junction bases left unmatched: 9. CDR1 and CDR2 from the germline V gene are SGHTA and FQGNSA. The CDR3 has 15 residues. The CDR3 sequence: CASSVGGGGAYEQYF. CDR3 DNA: TGTGCCAGCAGCGTTGGTGGCGGGGGGGCGTACGAGCAGTACTTC.

The chain couples TRBV6-2 or TRBV6-3 to TRBJ1-5, with D unclear. The CDR3 extends over 14 amino acids. The V gene lost 4 bases and the J gene lost 1 base, with 8 bases spanning the gap. Looked up from germline, CDR1 is MNHEY and CDR2 is SVGEGT. The CDR3 DNA follows: TGTGCCAGCAGTTTCGGCCTGAGCAATCAGCCCCAGCATTTT. Protein: CASSFGLSNQPQHF.

This clonotype was observed a few times. A much larger clone is a single base away; this may be a read error. The gene calls are TRBV7-9 and TRBJ2-5; D remains unclear. Germline CDR1 and CDR2: SEHNR and FQNEAQ (reference sequence). V gave up 5 bases and J gave up 3 bases, with 4 bases separating them. This CDR3 is built from 11 residues. The CDR3 region is CASSKKETQYF. Here the CDR3 DNA reads TGTGCCAGCAGCAAGAAAGAGACCCAGTACTTC. Complete variable domain (other parts from reference TRBV7-9 and TRBJ2-5): DTGVSQNPRHKITKRGQNVTFRCDPISEHNRLYWYRQTLGQGPEFLTYFQNEAQLEKSRLLSDRFSAERPKGSFSTLEIQRTEQGDSAMYLCASSKKETQYFGPGTRLLVL.

This rearrangement joins TRBV5-1 to TRBJ2-5, with TRBD1 matching over 7 bases. Germline V CDR1 and CDR2: SGHRS, YFSETQ. The CDR3 has 16 residues. Trimming removed 2 bases from V and 1 base from J; junction bases left unmatched: 8. CDR3 bases: TGCGCCAGCAGCTTAGGGACAGATCTGTTCCAAGAGACCCAGTACTTC. Translating gives CASSLGTDLFQETQYF.

The chain is built from TRBV12-3 or TRBV12-4 and TRBJ2-1; 8 nucleotides match TRBD1. The CDR3 consists of 12 residues. Trimming removed 5 bases from V and 9 bases from J; junction bases left unmatched: 3. Written as DNA, the CDR3 is TGTGCCAGCAGTCGACAGGGGAGTGAGCAGTTCTTC. Its translation is CASSRQGSEQFF.

This clonotype was counted between two and nine times. The rearrangement links TRBV3-1 to TRBJ2-7; D is uncertain. The CDR3 is 12 residues long. The germline gives CDR1 LGHDT, CDR2 YNNKEL (reference sequence). Trimming removed 1 base at V and 5 bases at J, with 6 bases between. The CDR3 bases are TGTGCCAGCAGCCAAGTACGGGACGAGCAGTACTTC. Amino acid sequence: CASSQVRDEQYF.

The V gene is TRBV7-6, the J gene TRBJ2-1, with D possibly matching TRBD1 (6 bases). The CDR3 sequence is 15 residues long. Looked up from germline, CDR1 is SGHVS and CDR2 is FNYEAQ. V was trimmed by 5 bases and J by 5 bases, leaving 16 bases between them. The CDR3 region is CASSLKTGTHNEQFF. Written as DNA, the CDR3 is TGTGCCAGCAGCCTAAAGACAGGTACACACAATGAGCAGTTCTTC.

The chain links TRBV4-3 to TRBJ2-7; D is ambiguous. The CDR3 runs 13 residues. The V gene lost 0 bases and the J gene lost 1 base, with 4 bases spanning the gap. CDR1 and CDR2 (germline): LGHNA, YSLEER. CDR3 DNA: TGCGCCAGCAGCCAAGAGTTTTCCTACGAGCAGTACTTC. Translation: CASSQEFSYEQYF.

The gene calls are TRBV7-9 and TRBJ2-5, with TRBD2 as a possible D gene (5 bases). V lost 0 bases and J lost 7, with 21 bases in between. Germline CDR1 reads SEHNR; CDR2 reads FQNEAQ (reference sequence). The CDR3 runs to 17 residues. CDR3 amino acids: CASSLAIWRVAEGTQYF. The DNA of the CDR3 is TGTGCCAGCAGCTTAGCCATATGGCGGGTTGCCGAGGGGACCCAGTACTTC.

The rearrangement links TRBV20-1 to TRBJ2-7, with D perhaps matching TRBD2 (5 bases). The V and J ends lost 0 bases and 0 bases respectively, with 12 bases between them. This CDR3 has 15 residues. The germline CDR1 and CDR2 sequences are DFQATT and SNEGSKA (reference sequence). The CDR3 DNA reads as TGCAGTGCTAGAGATGAGGGTTCTAGCTCCTACGAGCAGTACTTC. It yields the protein CSARDEGSSSYEQYF.

The CDR3 coding sequence is TGCAGTGCTAGACGCGGCAGCACCTACGAGCAGTACTTC. Its protein is CSARRGSTYEQYF. The V call is TRBV20-1, the J call TRBJ2-7; D remains unclear. The CDR3 sequence is 13 residues long. V was clipped by 2 bases and J by 2 bases, with 10 bases between them. Germline V lookup: CDR1 DFQATT, CDR2 SNEGSKA (reference sequence).

V usage is TRBV4-3 and J usage is TRBJ2-7; TRBD1 might be the D (6 bases). The CDR3 sequence is 15 residues long. Germline V lookup: CDR1 LGHNA, CDR2 YSLEER. Trimming pared 1 base from V and 2 bases from J, leaving 12 bases between. The CDR3 DNA reads as TGCGCCAGCAGCCAAGCACAGGGACAAGCCTACGAGCAGTACTTC. It translates to CASSQAQGQAYEQYF.

V is TRBV20-1 and J is TRBJ2-3; possibly TRBD1 for D (6 bases). Trimming took 6 bases from V and 1 from J, leaving 11 bases between them. The CDR3 has 13 amino acids. The germline gives CDR1 DFQATT, CDR2 SNEGSKA (reference sequence). CDR3 nucleotide sequence: TGCAGTGCCCCTTACAGGGGCACAGATACGCAGTATTTT. This gives the protein CSAPYRGTDTQYF.

This clonotype was seen more than once but under ten times. The rearrangement joins TRBV20-1 to TRBJ1-1, with TRBD1 identical over 9 bases. With V trimmed by 6 bases and J by 7 bases, 12 bases remained unmatched. CDR1 and CDR2 (germline): DFQATT, SNEGSKA (reference sequence). This CDR3 has 14 residues. CDR3 in DNA: TGCAGTGCCTTAAGCGGGACAGGGAGTGGTGAAGCTTTCTTT. This codes for CSALSGTGSGEAFF.

V and J are TRBV7-2 and TRBJ1-2; tentatively, D is TRBD1 (6 bases). Germline loops: CDR1 SGHTA, CDR2 FQGNSA. CDR3 length equals 13 residues. Deletions cut 5 bases from V and 6 bases from J, with 13 bases between. This chain's CDR3 is CASSSYRADGYTF. The CDR3 DNA is TGTGCCAGCAGCAGCTACAGGGCTGATGGCTACACCTTC.

V is TRBV12-3 or TRBV12-4 and J is TRBJ2-2; no definite D call. V lost 3 bases and J lost 5, with 7 bases in between. The CDR3 sequence is 13 residues long. CDR3 sequence: CASSFLGTGELFF. DNA for the CDR3: TGTGCCAGCAGTTTTCTCGGAACCGGGGAGCTGTTTTTT.

This CDR3 is CSAPRASYEQYF. The CDR3, as DNA: TGCAGTGCTCCCCGCGCCTCCTACGAGCAGTACTTC. V usage is TRBV20-1 and J usage is TRBJ2-7, with no clear D. Trimming stripped 5 bases from V and 0 bases from J, with 8 bases between. The germline gives CDR1 DFQATT, CDR2 SNEGSKA (reference sequence). This CDR3 is 12 amino acids long.

As DNA, the CDR3 is TGTGCCAGCAGCGGGGAGGACGGCCCATGGGGCTACACCTTC. Protein: CASSGEDGPWGYTF. The chain links TRBV5-5 to TRBJ1-2; no firm D call. The CDR3 is made up of 14 amino acids. From germline, CDR1 is SGHKS and CDR2 YYEKEE (reference sequence). V gave up 4 bases and J gave up 8 bases, with 18 bases separating them.

The table lists this clonotype with a few counts. The chain has TRBV20-1 and TRBJ2-1; D call uncertain. CDR3 size: 12 residues. The ends were cut back, 5 bases at V and 5 bases at J, with 10 bases in the middle. Germline CDR1 is DFQATT and CDR2 is SNEGSKA (reference sequence). DNA of the CDR3: TGCAGTGCTTTCGACGAAAACAATGAGCAGTTCTTC. It is translated as CSAFDENNEQFF.

This rearrangement joins TRBV27 to TRBJ1-2, with TRBD1 matching over 9 bases. The germline V gene has CDR1 MNHEY and CDR2 SMNVEV (reference sequence). The junction had 6 bases not matched to a gene; V was cut back by 6 bases and J by 4 bases. This CDR3 has 14 amino acids. The CDR3 bases are TGTGCCAGCAGAGGGACAGGGTCTGGCTATGGCTACACCTTC. The encoded protein is CASRGTGSGYGYTF.

The chain links TRBV7-3 to TRBJ1-1; D is unclear. Per germline, CDR1 SGHTA and CDR2 FQGTGA. The germline V and J ends were trimmed by 5 bases and 3 bases, with 13 bases remaining between them. The CDR3 extends over 14 amino acids. CDR3: CASSPQFGHTEAFF. The CDR3 region has the DNA TGTGCCAGCAGCCCCCAATTCGGGCACACTGAAGCTTTCTTT. Using reference TRBV7-3 and TRBJ1-1 for the parts outside the CDR3, the full variable domain is GAGVSQTPSNKVTEKGKYVELRCDPISGHTALYWYRQSLGQGPEFLIYFQGTGAADDSGLPNDRFFAVRPEGSVSTLKIQRTERGDSAVYLCASSPQFGHTEAFFGQGTRLTVV.

The J gene is TRBJ1-4, the V gene TRBV4-3; 8 positions match TRBD1. CDR3 size: 16 residues. The V and J ends lost 7 bases and 5 bases, in that order; junction bases with no gene match: 12. Germline loops: CDR1 LGHNA, CDR2 YSLEER. CDR3 DNA sequence: TGCGCCAGCAATCAGGACAGGGCGGCCTCAAATGAAAAACTGTTTTTT. It specifies CASNQDRAASNEKLFF.

The chain carries TRBV20-1 and TRBJ2-4; 8 nucleotides agree with TRBD2. The J call may be wrong; the DNA end is better matched by TRBJ2-5. Germline V lookup: CDR1 DFQATT, CDR2 SNEGSKA (reference sequence). CDR3 length: 15 amino acids. Here the CDR3 DNA reads TGCAGTGCTGAAAAGAGCGGGAGCCGCTGGGAGACCCAGTACTTC. Its protein product is CSAEKSGSRWETQYF.

The chain couples TRBV4-3 to TRBJ2-1; D possibly corresponds to TRBD2 (5 bases). This CDR3 spans 17 amino acids. Germline-derived CDR1 and CDR2 are LGHNA and YSLEER. V was pared by 0 bases and J by 1 base, with 13 bases between. CDR3 in amino acids: CASSQDALIASYNEQFF. Here the CDR3 DNA reads TGCGCCAGCAGCCAAGACGCTTTGATAGCGTCCTACAATGAGCAGTTCTTC.

The genes are TRBV10-3 and TRBJ2-3; 9 nucleotides align to TRBD2. The germline V gene has CDR1 ENHRY and CDR2 SYGVKD. Germline trimming cut 3 bases from V and 6 bases from J; bases unmatched to any gene: 10. The CDR3 runs to 16 residues. The CDR3 loop is CAISDKGLAGSDTQYF. CDR3 sequence (DNA): TGTGCCATCAGTGACAAGGGACTAGCAGGTTCCGATACGCAGTATTTT.

The rearrangement links TRBV6-1 to TRBJ2-7, with 9 nucleotides matching TRBD2. Looked up from germline, CDR1 is MNHNS and CDR2 is SASEGT. This CDR3 is 12 amino acids long. The V segment lost 7 bases and the J segment 5 bases; nucleotides outside the gene matches: 3. CDR3: CASTSSGNEQYF. DNA for the CDR3: TGTGCCAGCACTTCTAGCGGGAACGAGCAGTACTTC.

The rearrangement uses TRBV20-1 and TRBJ2-3; either TRBD1 or TRBD2 may supply D (6 bases each). The germline V and J ends were trimmed by 6 bases and 2 bases, with 18 bases remaining between them. The CDR3 is 15 amino acids. Germline V gives CDR1 DFQATT, CDR2 SNEGSKA (reference sequence). CDR3 bases: TGCAGTGCGACCGTAGGGGGGATCTCCACAGATACGCAGTATTTT. Encoded protein: CSATVGGISTDTQYF.